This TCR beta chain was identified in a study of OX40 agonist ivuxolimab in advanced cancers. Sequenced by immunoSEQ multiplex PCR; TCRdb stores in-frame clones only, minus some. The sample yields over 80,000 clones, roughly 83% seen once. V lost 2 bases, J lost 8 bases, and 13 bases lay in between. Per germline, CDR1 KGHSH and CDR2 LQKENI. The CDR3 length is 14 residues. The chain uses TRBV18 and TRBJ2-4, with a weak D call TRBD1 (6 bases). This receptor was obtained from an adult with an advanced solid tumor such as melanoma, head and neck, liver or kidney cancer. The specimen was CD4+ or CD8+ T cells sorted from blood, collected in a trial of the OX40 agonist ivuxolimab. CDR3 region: CASSPTGPGDIQYF. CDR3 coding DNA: TGTGCCAGCTCACCAACAGGGCCAGGGGACATTCAGTACTTC.